Each of the 28 T cell receptor beta chains below was sequenced from the same sample in a study of memory CD4+ T cells and cytomegalovirus serostatus. Sequencing was performed with immunoSEQ multiplex PCR; in TCRdb, only in-frame clones are kept and a portion is missing. The table shows approximately 92,000 clones, with about four fifths occurring only once. Single viable CD3+CD4+CD8-CD45RO+ cells were sorted as the memory CD4+ T cells. Sequencing used memory CD4+ T cells from blood. The origin of the receptors is an adult in good health and CMV-seropositive.

CDR3 protein: CASSQEGIGTVYEQYF. CDR3 bases: TGCGCCAGCAGCCAAGAGGGAATTGGGACAGTCTACGAGCAGTACTTC. V gene TRBV4-1 combines with J gene TRBJ2-7; 7 bases align to TRBD1. The germline gives CDR1 MGHRA, CDR2 YSYEKL. V was clipped by 0 bases and J by 3 bases; unmatched bases: 8. The CDR3 extends over 16 amino acids.

The chain has TRBV7-9 and TRBJ2-3; 10 bases line up with TRBD1. The V segment lost 2 bases and the J segment 3 bases; nucleotides outside the gene matches: 5. Germline V lookup: CDR1 SEHNR, CDR2 FQNEAQ (reference sequence). This CDR3 has 16 amino acids. The CDR3 nucleotides are TGTGCCAGCAGCTTAACGACAGGGGGCGGGACAGATACGCAGTATTTT. It is translated as CASSLTTGGGTDTQYF.

V gene TRBV2 combines with J gene TRBJ2-3, with a weak D call TRBD2 (6 bases). Trimming removed 4 bases from V and 6 bases from J, with 14 bases in between. The CDR3 consists of 14 residues. Germline V gene sequence: CDR1 SNHLY, CDR2 FYNNEI. CDR3 bases: TGTGCCAGCAGTGTATGGACTAAACAGGATACGCAGTATTTT. This encodes CASSVWTKQDTQYF.

The V and J genes are TRBV5-6 and TRBJ2-1, with D tentatively TRBD2 (6 bases). Trimming left V 2 bases short and J 0 bases short, with 12 bases between. CDR3 length equals 16 residues. Germline V lookup: CDR1 SGHDT, CDR2 YYEEEE. The CDR3 protein is CASSLLGGSSYNEQFF. The CDR3 DNA sequence: TGTGCCAGCAGCTTACTCGGGGGTAGCTCCTACAATGAGCAGTTCTTC.

This clone has more than one count but fewer than ten. In the same sample, other DNA sequences code for this CDR3. V usage is TRBV7-9 and J usage is TRBJ2-7, with no clear D. Germline CDR1 SEHNR, CDR2 FQNEAQ (reference sequence). This CDR3 spans 13 amino acids. V gave up 3 bases and J gave up 2 bases, with 8 bases separating them. This CDR3 is CASSFGQAYEQYF. DNA of the CDR3: TGTGCCAGCAGCTTTGGCCAGGCCTACGAGCAGTACTTC.

This clone was observed a single time. The rearrangement uses TRBV5-1 and TRBJ2-3, with 12 bases matching TRBD2. The CDR3 totals 15 residues. V lost 3 bases to trimming and J lost 3 bases; unmatched junction nucleotides: 2. Germline loops: CDR1 SGHRS, CDR2 YFSETQ. This CDR3 is CASSSTSGSTDTQYF. CDR3 DNA sequence: TGCGCCAGCAGCTCGACTAGCGGGAGTACAGATACGCAGTATTTT.

The J gene is TRBJ2-2, the V gene TRBV28, with D unresolved. The CDR3 spans 16 residues. V gave up 5 bases and J gave up 0 bases, with 13 bases separating them. Germline V CDR1 and CDR2: MDHEN, SYDVKM. CDR3 coding DNA: TGTGCCAGCAGTCCCTGGACGTCGGCGAACACCGGGGAGCTGTTTTTT. Encoded protein: CASSPWTSANTGELFF.

The rearrangement links TRBV5-1 to TRBJ2-5, with 8 bases lining up with TRBD2. V lost 0 bases to trimming and J lost 1 base; unmatched junction nucleotides: 5. Germline loops: CDR1 SGHRS, CDR2 YFSETQ. This CDR3 region has 16 residues. In DNA form, the CDR3 reads TGCGCCAGCAGCTTGGGGAGCGGGAGTTTCCAAGAGACCCAGTACTTC. This gives the protein CASSLGSGSFQETQYF.

This clone showed up just a few times. V usage is TRBV7-2 and J usage is TRBJ1-3; D gene unclear. The CDR3 loop spans 19 amino acids. Trimming left V 4 bases short and J 1 base short, with 23 bases between. Per the germline V gene, CDR1 is SGHTA and CDR2 is FQGNSA. The CDR3 bases are TGTGCCAGCAGCTCGCCCCGACGTCTTTGGCTATCTTCTGGAAACACCATATATTTT. Translation: CASSSPRRLWLSSGNTIYF.

This sequence joins TRBV5-6 and TRBJ2-1, with D tentatively TRBD1 (7 bases). The CDR3 consists of 16 residues. V lost 4 bases and J lost 7, with 21 bases in between. Germline values: CDR1 SGHDT, CDR2 YYEEEE. The CDR3: CASSMIDRVGGNEQFF. The CDR3 DNA is TGTGCCAGCAGCATGATCGACAGGGTAGGGGGGAATGAGCAGTTCTTC.

The chain links TRBV5-1 to TRBJ1-3; maybe TRBD1 (6 bases). Germline V gene data show CDR1 as SGHRS and CDR2 as YFSETQ. This CDR3 spans 16 amino acids. The germline V and J ends were trimmed by 1 base and 1 base, with 12 bases remaining between them. The CDR3 sequence is CASSLSGAPSGNTIYF. The CDR3 DNA follows: TGCGCCAGCAGCTTGTCAGGGGCCCCGTCTGGAAACACCATATATTTT.

The chain links TRBV7-9 to TRBJ2-5; D may be TRBD1 (5 bases). The CDR3 is 13 residues long. The germline CDR1 and CDR2 sequences are SEHNR and FQNEAQ (reference sequence). V was pared by 1 base and J by 5 bases, with 8 bases between. CDR3 DNA: TGTGCCAGCAGCTTAGGGGGCTATGAGACCCAGTACTTC. Its translation: CASSLGGYETQYF.

The chain links TRBV5-1 to TRBJ2-7, with 13 bases fitting TRBD2. The trim removed 4 bases at V and 6 bases at J, leaving 7 bases unmatched. CDR3 length: 15 amino acids. Germline-derived CDR1 and CDR2 are SGHRS and YFSETQ. The CDR3 DNA follows: TGCGCCAGCAGCCCCGGACTAGCGGGAGTTACCGAGCAGTACTTC. It encodes CASSPGLAGVTEQYF.

This chain connects TRBV6-5 to TRBJ2-7, with D possibly being TRBD2 (6 bases). Germline assignment: CDR1 MNHEY and CDR2 SVGAGI. The CDR3 consists of 14 residues. Trimming removed 7 bases at V and 4 bases at J, with 17 bases between. The CDR3 sequence: CASKFGRDLYEQYF. The CDR3 DNA reads as TGTGCCAGCAAGTTTGGGCGGGACCTATACGAGCAGTACTTC.

In DNA, the CDR3 is TGTGCCATCAGTTCCGGGACTACCACAGATACGCAGTATTTT. Translation: CAISSGTTTDTQYF. V and J are TRBV10-3 and TRBJ2-3; 7 bases agree with TRBD2. The length of the CDR3 is 14 residues. J lost 2 bases, V lost 5 bases, and 4 bases had no gene match. Germline CDR1 and CDR2: ENHRY and SYGVKD.

The chain couples TRBV7-2 to TRBJ1-5; 8 positions match TRBD1. After removal of 5 bases from V and 6 bases from J, the junction contained 6 bases not matched to a gene. The CDR3 is 14 residues long. The germline V gene encodes CDR1 SGHTA and CDR2 FQGNSA. CDR3 nucleotides: TGTGCCAGCAGCCCAGGACAGGGCGCTCAGCCCCAGCATTTT. The encoded protein is CASSPGQGAQPQHF.

This clone has only a few counts. CDR3 DNA: TGTGCCAGCTCACCAACTAGCGACCCTAATGAAAAACTGTTTTTT. It codes for CASSPTSDPNEKLFF. V usage is TRBV18 and J usage is TRBJ1-4, with D uncertain. From germline, CDR1 is KGHSH and CDR2 LQKENI. Trimming left V 2 bases short and J 3 bases short, with 10 bases between. The CDR3 is 15 amino acids.

The chain links TRBV5-1 to TRBJ2-5; D possibly uses TRBD1 or TRBD2 (5 bases each). This CDR3 region has 13 residues. Trimming pared 3 bases from V and 5 bases from J, leaving 11 bases between. Germline V gene lookup returns CDR1 SGHRS and CDR2 YFSETQ. The CDR3 loop reads CASSWGSMETQYF. CDR3 coding DNA: TGCGCCAGCAGCTGGGGGAGCATGGAGACCCAGTACTTC. Full variable domain (remainder filled in from reference TRBV5-1 and TRBJ2-5): KAGVTQTPRYLIKTRGQQVTLSCSPISGHRSVSWYQQTPGQGLQFLFEYFSETQRNKGNFPGRFSGRQFSNSRSEMNVSTLELGDSALYLCASSWGSMETQYFGPGTRLLVL.

The chain joins TRBV2 to TRBJ1-4; the D gene is possibly TRBD1 (5 bases). V was shortened by 1 base and J by 4 bases, with 13 bases between the two germline ends. CDR3 length: 16 amino acids. Germline V CDR1 and CDR2: SNHLY, FYNNEI. The CDR3 here is CASSEGWQGLNEKLFF. The CDR3 nucleotides are TGTGCCAGCAGTGAAGGTTGGCAGGGACTTAATGAAAAACTGTTTTTT.

The chain employs TRBV28 and TRBJ1-2; D unclear. Trimming left V 7 bases short and J 4 bases short, with 19 bases between. Germline CDR1 and CDR2: MDHEN and SYDVKM. The CDR3 length is 15 residues. In nucleotides, the CDR3 is TGTGCCAGCACCTCAGGTGGGGAGTGGGGCTATGGCTACACCTTC. It translates to CASTSGGEWGYGYTF.

The sample holds many counts of this clone. The rearrangement joins TRBV5-1 to TRBJ2-7, with no clear D. CDR1 and CDR2 (germline): SGHRS, YFSETQ. Trimming shortened V by 4 bases and J by 3 bases, and 8 bases separated the two germline ends. The CDR3 totals 12 residues. The CDR3 DNA is TGCGCCAGCAGCCCTCAAGGCTACGAGCAGTACTTC. Amino acids: CASSPQGYEQYF.

This chain joins TRBV7-2 and TRBJ1-2, with D possibly matching TRBD1 (6 bases). The CDR3 contains 13 residues. Germline values: CDR1 SGHTA, CDR2 FQGNSA. V was cut by 5 bases and J by 4 bases, with 11 bases left in between. Here the CDR3 DNA reads TGTGCCAGCAGCCCAAAGACAGGCTATGGCTACACCTTC. Translation gives CASSPKTGYGYTF.

This clone turned up a few times. The chain carries TRBV28 and TRBJ1-2; D gene ambiguous. There are 14 residues in the CDR3. V gave up 2 bases and J gave up 14 bases, with 21 bases separating them. Germline V gives CDR1 MDHEN, CDR2 SYDVKM. The CDR3 sequence: CASSLESSARPVTF. The DNA for the CDR3 is TGTGCCAGCAGTTTAGAGTCGTCGGCGCGGCCTGTTACCTTC.

This chain connects TRBV5-1 to TRBJ2-2, with D tentatively TRBD2 (6 bases). The V and J ends lost 4 bases and 6 bases respectively, with 19 bases between them. The CDR3 is made up of 16 amino acids. Germline V lookup: CDR1 SGHRS, CDR2 YFSETQ. CDR3 nucleotides: TGCGCCAGCAGCGAACAGACGAGGGAGGTGGCCGGGGAGCTGTTTTTT. This encodes CASSEQTREVAGELFF.

DNA of the CDR3: TGTGCCAGCAGTGAATTTGGGGCGGGAGGGCCAGATACGCAGTATTTT. This translates into CASSEFGAGGPDTQYF. V is TRBV25-1 and J is TRBJ2-3, with 9 bases that match TRBD2. CDR1 is MGHDK, CDR2 SYGVNS, per germline. CDR3 size: 16 residues. The trim removed 1 base at V and 4 bases at J, leaving 6 bases unmatched. The full variable domain, completed using reference TRBV25-1 and TRBJ2-3, is EADIYQTPRYLVIGTGKKITLECSQTMGHDKMYWYQQDPGMELHLIHYSYGVNSTEKGDLSSESTVSRIRTEHFPLTLESARPSHTSQYLCASSEFGAGGPDTQYFGPGTRLTVL.

This clone was counted a single time. The chain carries TRBV9 and TRBJ2-5; TRBD1 aligns across 8 bases. Trimming at V came to 2 bases and at J to 2 bases, leaving 8 bases not matched to a gene. Looked up from germline, CDR1 is SGDLS and CDR2 is YYNGEE. This CDR3 spans 16 amino acids. The CDR3 sequence: CASSVAAGQVQETQYF. In DNA, the CDR3 is TGTGCCAGCAGCGTTGCCGCGGGACAGGTACAAGAGACCCAGTACTTC.

This clone was observed once. The V gene is TRBV25-1, the J gene TRBJ2-1; 8 nucleotides agree with TRBD1. The CDR3 consists of 12 residues. The V gene end was trimmed by 4 bases and the J gene end by 14 bases; junction bases not matched to a gene: 7. Per the germline V gene, CDR1 is MGHDK and CDR2 is SYGVNS. The CDR3 is CASSAAGQGEFF. In DNA, the CDR3 is TGTGCCAGCAGTGCTGCCGGACAGGGTGAGTTCTTC.

The V and J genes are TRBV29-1 and TRBJ2-7, with D possibly TRBD1 on 5 matching bases. Trimming took off 7 bases at V and 2 bases at J, with 9 bases between the two ends. Looked up from germline, CDR1 is SQVTM and CDR2 is ANQGSEA. This CDR3 has 11 amino acids. This CDR3 reads CSATGTYEQYF. CDR3 sequence (DNA): TGCAGCGCCACAGGAACCTACGAGCAGTACTTC.